The present T cell receptor beta chain was sequenced within a study of T cell changes during pregnancy in multiple sclerosis (dated by TCRdb to between 2018 and 2021). Concerning the study at large: The study looked at changes in the T cell repertoire across pregnancy in women with multiple sclerosis.

Regarding this clone: This receptor's antigen is unknown. No base quality information exists; no much larger clone differs at one position.

Library creation used the immunoSEQ multiplex PCR assay. Drawn from immuneACCESS, this table holds only the in-frame rearrangements with V and J called that TCRdb kept. Clones are partly lost; checked studies trace under half to an unresolved V gene and leave the rest unexplained. The sample table records around 96,000 clones; about 94% of these occur just once. The ten largest clones add up to around 2.2% of the sample. Its CDR3 holds 14 amino acids, cysteine through phenylalanine. The retained sequence is limited to the CDR3, 42 bases, with the frame set at the first base. V sheds 4 bases and J sheds 6 bases, leaving 13 bases between their ends. CDR1 and CDR2 (MGHRA, YSYEKL) derive from the germline V gene.

The sample consisted of peripheral blood, taken in the third trimester of pregnancy. Here the chain combines TRBV4-1 and TRBJ2-1; perhaps TRBD2 is the D gene, with 6 bases matching. The TCR was taken from a female donor with multiple sclerosis, enrolled in a pregnancy study. In nucleotides, the sequence is TGCGCCAGCAGCCTCACGGAGGGCCGCAATGAGCAGTTCTTC. It codes for CASSLTEGRNEQFF.